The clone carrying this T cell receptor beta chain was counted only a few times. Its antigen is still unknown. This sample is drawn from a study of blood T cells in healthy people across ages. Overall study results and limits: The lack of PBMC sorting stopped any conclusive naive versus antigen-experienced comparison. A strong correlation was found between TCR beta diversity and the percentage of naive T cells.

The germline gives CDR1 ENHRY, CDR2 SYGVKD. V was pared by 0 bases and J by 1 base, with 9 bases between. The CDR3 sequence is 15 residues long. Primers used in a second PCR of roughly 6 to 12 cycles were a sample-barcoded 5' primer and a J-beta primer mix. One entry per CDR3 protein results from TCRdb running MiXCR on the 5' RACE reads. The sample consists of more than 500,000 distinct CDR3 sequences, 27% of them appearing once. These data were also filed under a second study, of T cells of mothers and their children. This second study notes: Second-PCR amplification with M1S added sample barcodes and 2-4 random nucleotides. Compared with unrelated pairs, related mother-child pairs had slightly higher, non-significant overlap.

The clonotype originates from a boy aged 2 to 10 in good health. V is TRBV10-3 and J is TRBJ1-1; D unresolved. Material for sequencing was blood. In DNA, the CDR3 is TGTGCCATCAGTGAGTCAAGAGGTAAGAACACTGAAGCTTTCTTT. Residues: CAISESRGKNTEAFF.